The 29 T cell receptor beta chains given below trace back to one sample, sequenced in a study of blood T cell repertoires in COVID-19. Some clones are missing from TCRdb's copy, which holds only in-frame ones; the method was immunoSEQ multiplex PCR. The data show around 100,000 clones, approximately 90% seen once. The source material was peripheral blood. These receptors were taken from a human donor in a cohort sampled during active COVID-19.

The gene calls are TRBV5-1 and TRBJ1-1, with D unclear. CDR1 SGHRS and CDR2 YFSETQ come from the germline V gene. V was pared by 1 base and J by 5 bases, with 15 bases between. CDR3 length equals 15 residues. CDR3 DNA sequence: TGCGCCAGCAGCTTGAGCTCCCGAGAGAGTACTGAAGCTTTCTTT. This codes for CASSLSSRESTEAFF.

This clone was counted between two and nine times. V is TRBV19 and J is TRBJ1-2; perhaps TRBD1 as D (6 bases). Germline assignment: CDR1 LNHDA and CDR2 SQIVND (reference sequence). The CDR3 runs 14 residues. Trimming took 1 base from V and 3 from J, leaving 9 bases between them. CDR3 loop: CASSIARGDYGYTF. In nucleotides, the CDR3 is TGTGCCAGTAGTATAGCCAGGGGCGACTATGGCTACACCTTC.

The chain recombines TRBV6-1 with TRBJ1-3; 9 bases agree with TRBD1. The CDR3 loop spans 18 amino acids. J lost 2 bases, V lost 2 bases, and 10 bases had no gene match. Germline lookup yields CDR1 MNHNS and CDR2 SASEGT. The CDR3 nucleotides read TGTGCCAGCAGTGAATTCCCGGACAGGGGCATAGCTGGAAACACCATATATTTT. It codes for CASSEFPDRGIAGNTIYF.

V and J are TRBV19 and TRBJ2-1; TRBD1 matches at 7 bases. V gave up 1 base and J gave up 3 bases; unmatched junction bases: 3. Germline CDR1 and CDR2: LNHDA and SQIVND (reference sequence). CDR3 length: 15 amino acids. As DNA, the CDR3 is TGTGCCAGTAGTATAGTGGGGACAGACTACAATGAGCAGTTCTTC. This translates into CASSIVGTDYNEQFF.

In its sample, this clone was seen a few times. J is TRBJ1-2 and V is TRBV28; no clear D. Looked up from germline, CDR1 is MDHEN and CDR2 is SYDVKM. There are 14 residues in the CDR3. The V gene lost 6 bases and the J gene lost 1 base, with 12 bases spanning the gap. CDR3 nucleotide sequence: TGTGCCAGCAGCAGCGTCGACGGTAACTATGGCTACACCTTC. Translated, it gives CASSSVDGNYGYTF.

This CDR3 is CASSALGRDRVDGYTF. As DNA, the CDR3 is TGTGCCAGCAGCGCGCTGGGCCGGGACAGGGTGGATGGCTACACCTTC. This chain links TRBV9 with TRBJ1-2; 9 nucleotides line up with TRBD1. This CDR3 comprises 16 residues. V trimming: 3 bases; J trimming: 6 bases; junction bases outside the gene matches: 12. Germline-derived CDR1 and CDR2 are SGDLS and YYNGEE.

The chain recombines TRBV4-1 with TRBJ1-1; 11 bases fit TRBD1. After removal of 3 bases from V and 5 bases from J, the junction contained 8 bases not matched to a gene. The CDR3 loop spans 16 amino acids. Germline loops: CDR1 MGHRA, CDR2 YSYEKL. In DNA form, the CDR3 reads TGCGCCAGCAGCCATCCGGGACAGGGGGTCGGGACTGAAGCTTTCTTT. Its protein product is CASSHPGQGVGTEAFF.

In DNA, the CDR3 is TGCGCCAGCCGGTGGGGCGGGAGCAATACCGGGGAGCTGTTTTTT. Amino acid sequence: CASRWGGSNTGELFF. This sequence joins TRBV5-1 and TRBJ2-2; 7 nucleotides match TRBD2. Germline V lookup: CDR1 SGHRS, CDR2 YFSETQ. V was pared by 7 bases and J by 5 bases, with 11 bases of the junction left unmatched. The CDR3 consists of 15 residues.

The CDR3 DNA follows: TGCAGCCTGGGGGGGGATGGCTACACCTTC. This sequence encodes CSLGGDGYTF. The V call is TRBV29-1, the J call TRBJ1-2, with D maybe TRBD1 (5 bases). Germline CDR1 SQVTM, CDR2 ANQGSEA. V gave up 8 bases and J gave up 6 bases, with 10 bases separating them. This CDR3 comprises 10 residues.

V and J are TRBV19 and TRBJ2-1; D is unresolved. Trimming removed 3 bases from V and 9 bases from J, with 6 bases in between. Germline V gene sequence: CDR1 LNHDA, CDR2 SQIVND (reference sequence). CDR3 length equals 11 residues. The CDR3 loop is CASSMRSEQFF. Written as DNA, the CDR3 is TGTGCCAGTAGTATGAGGAGTGAGCAGTTCTTC.

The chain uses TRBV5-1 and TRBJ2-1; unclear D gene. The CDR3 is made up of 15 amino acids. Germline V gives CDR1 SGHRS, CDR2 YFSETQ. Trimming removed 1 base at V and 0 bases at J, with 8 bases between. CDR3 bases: TGCGCCAGCAGCTTGACGGGTCTCTCCTACAATGAGCAGTTCTTC. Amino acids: CASSLTGLSYNEQFF.

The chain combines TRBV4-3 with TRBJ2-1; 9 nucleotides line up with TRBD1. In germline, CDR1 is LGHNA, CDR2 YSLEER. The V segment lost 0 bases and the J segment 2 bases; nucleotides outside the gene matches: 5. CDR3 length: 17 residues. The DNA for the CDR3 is TGCGCCAGCAGCCAAGATGGGGGACAGGGTACCTACAATGAGCAGTTCTTC. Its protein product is CASSQDGGQGTYNEQFF.

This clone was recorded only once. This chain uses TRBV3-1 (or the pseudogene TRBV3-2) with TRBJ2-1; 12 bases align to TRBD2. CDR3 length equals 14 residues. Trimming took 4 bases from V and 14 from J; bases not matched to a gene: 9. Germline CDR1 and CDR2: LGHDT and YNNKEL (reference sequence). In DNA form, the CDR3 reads TGTGCCAGCAGCCGCCCTAGCGGGGGGGCGATCAAGTTCTTC. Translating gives CASSRPSGGAIKFF.

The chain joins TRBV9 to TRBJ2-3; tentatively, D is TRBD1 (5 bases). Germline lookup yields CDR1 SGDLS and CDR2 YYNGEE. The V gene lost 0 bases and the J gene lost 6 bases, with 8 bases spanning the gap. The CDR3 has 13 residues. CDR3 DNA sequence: TGTGCCAGCAGCGTAGGTGGGGCCGATACGCAGTATTTT. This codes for CASSVGGADTQYF.

The CDR3 is CASSITSATTDNEQFF. CDR3 nucleotides: TGTGCCAGCAGCATAACCAGCGCCACGACCGACAATGAGCAGTTCTTC. The chain joins TRBV9 to TRBJ2-1, with no clear D. V shed 4 bases and J shed 5 bases, with 19 bases lying between them. The CDR3 is 16 amino acids. The germline gives CDR1 SGDLS, CDR2 YYNGEE. The full variable domain, in which reference TRBV9 and TRBJ2-1 provide the parts outside the CDR3, is DSGVTQTPKHLITATGQRVTLRCSPRSGDLSVYWYQQSLDQGLQFLIQYYNGEERAKGNILERFSAQQFPDLHSELNLSSLELGDSALYFCASSITSATTDNEQFFGPGTRLTVL.

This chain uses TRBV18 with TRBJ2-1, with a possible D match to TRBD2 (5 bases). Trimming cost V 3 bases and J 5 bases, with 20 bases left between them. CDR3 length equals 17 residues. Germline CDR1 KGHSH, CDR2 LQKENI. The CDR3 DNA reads TGTGCCAGCTCACCGAGCGCCGGGGAGTCCCTTCACAATGAGCAGTTCTTC. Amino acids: CASSPSAGESLHNEQFF.

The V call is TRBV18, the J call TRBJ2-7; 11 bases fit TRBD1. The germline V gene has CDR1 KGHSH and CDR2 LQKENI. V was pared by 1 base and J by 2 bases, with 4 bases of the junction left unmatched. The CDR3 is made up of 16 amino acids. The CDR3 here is CASSPRPGQGAYEQYF. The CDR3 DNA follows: TGTGCCAGCTCACCACGACCGGGACAGGGGGCCTACGAGCAGTACTTC.

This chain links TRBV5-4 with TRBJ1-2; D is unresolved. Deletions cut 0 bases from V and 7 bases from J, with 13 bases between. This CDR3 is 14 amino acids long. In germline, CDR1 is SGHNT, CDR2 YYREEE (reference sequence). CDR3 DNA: TGTGCCAGCAGCTTGGCCGGGGTTGGAACTGGCTACACCTTC. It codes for CASSLAGVGTGYTF. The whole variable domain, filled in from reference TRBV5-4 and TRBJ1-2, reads ETGVTQSPTHLIKTRGQQVTLRCSSQSGHNTVSWYQQALGQGPQFIFQYYREEENGRGNFPPRFSGLQFPNYSSELNVNALELDDSALYLCASSLAGVGTGYTFGSGTRLTVV.

DNA of the CDR3: TGTGCCAGCAGCCCGGAGGGGATGTATGGAAACACCATATATTTT. This encodes CASSPEGMYGNTIYF. The rearrangement joins TRBV5-8 to TRBJ1-3, with D maybe TRBD1 (5 bases). Looked up from germline, CDR1 is SGHTS and CDR2 is YDEGEE. The CDR3 length is 15 residues. V lost 4 bases and J 3 bases, leaving 14 bases between the germline ends.

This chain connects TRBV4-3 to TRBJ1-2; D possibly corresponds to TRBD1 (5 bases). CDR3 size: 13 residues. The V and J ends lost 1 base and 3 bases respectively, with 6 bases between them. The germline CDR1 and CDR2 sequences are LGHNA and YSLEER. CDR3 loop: CASSQGQYYGYTF. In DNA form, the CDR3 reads TGCGCCAGCAGCCAAGGACAGTACTATGGCTACACCTTC.

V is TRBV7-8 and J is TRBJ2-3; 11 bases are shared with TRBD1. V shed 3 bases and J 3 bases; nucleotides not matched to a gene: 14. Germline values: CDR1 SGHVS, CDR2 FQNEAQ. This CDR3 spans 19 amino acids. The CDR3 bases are TGTGCCAGCAGCTTTACGCCCCTCCAGGACAGGGGGCTGACAGATACGCAGTATTTT. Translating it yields CASSFTPLQDRGLTDTQYF.

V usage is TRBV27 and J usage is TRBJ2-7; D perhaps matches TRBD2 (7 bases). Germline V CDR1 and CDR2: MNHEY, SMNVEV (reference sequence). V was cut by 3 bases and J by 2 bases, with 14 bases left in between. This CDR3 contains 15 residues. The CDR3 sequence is CASSFGVGGAYEQYF. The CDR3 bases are TGTGCCAGCAGTTTTGGGGTAGGGGGGGCCTACGAGCAGTACTTC.

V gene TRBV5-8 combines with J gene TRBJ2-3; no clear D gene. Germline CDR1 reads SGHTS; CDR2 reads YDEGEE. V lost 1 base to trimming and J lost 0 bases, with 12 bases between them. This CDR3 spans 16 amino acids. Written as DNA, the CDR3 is TGTGCCAGCAGCTTGCTAGTCGGAGAAAGCACAGATACGCAGTATTTT. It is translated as CASSLLVGESTDTQYF.

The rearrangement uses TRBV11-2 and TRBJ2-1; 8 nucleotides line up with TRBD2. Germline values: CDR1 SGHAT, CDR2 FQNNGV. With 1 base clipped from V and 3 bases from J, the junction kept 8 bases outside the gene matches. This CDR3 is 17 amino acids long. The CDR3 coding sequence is TGTGCCAGCAGCTTAGGGGGTAGCGGGATATACTACAATGAGCAGTTCTTC. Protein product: CASSLGGSGIYYNEQFF.

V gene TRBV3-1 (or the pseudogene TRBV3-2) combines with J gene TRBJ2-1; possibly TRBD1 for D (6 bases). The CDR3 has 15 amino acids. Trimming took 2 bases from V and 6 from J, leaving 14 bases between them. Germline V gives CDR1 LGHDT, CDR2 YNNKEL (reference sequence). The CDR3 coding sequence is TGTGCCAGCAGCCAAACTACGAACAGGGCCAATGAGCAGTTCTTC. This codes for CASSQTTNRANEQFF.

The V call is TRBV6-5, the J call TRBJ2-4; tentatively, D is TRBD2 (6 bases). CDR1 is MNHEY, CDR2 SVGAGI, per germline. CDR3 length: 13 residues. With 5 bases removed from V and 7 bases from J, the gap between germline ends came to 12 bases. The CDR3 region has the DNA TGTGCCAGCAGTCGCGGGACCCCGAACATTCAGTACTTC. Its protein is CASSRGTPNIQYF.

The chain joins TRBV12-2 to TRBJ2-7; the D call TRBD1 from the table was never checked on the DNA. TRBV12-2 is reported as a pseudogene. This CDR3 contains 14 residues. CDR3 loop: CASRQGFNHYEQYF. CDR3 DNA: TGTGCAAGTCGCCAGGGATTTAACCACTACGAGCAGTACTTC.

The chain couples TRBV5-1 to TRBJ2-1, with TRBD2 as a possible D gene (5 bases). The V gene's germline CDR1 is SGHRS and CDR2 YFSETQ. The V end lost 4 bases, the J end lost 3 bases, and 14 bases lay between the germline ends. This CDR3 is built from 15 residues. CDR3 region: CASSATSGNYNEQFF. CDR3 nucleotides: TGCGCCAGCAGCGCCACTTCCGGGAACTACAATGAGCAGTTCTTC.

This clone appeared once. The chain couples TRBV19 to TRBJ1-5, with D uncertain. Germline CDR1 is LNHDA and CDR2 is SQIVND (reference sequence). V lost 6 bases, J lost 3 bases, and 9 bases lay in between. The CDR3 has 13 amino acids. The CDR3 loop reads CASSVLFNQPQHF. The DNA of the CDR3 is TGTGCCAGTAGCGTTCTCTTCAATCAGCCCCAGCATTTT.